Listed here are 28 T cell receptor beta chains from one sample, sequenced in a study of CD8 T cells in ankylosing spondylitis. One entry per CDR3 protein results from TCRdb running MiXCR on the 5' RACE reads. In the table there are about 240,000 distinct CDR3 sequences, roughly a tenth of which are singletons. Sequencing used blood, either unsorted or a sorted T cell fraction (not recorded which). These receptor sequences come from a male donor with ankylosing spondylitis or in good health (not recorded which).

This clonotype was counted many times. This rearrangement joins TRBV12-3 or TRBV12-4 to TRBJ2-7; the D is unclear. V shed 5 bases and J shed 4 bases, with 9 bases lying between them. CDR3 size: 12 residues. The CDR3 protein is CASSHALYEQYF. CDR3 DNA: TGTGCCAGCAGTCACGCACTGTACGAGCAGTACTTC.

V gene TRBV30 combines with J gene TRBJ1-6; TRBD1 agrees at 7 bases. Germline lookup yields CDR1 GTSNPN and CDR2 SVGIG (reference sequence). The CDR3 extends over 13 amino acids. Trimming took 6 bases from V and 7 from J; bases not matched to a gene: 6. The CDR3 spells CACPARGNSPLHF. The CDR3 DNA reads TGTGCCTGCCCAGCCAGGGGGAATTCACCCCTCCACTTT.

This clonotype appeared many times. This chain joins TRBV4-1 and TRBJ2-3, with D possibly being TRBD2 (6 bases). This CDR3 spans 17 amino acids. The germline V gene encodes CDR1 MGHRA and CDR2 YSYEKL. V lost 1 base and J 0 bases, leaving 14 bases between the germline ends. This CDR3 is CASSQVGGYGSTDTQYF. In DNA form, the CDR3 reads TGCGCCAGCAGCCAAGTCGGGGGTTACGGTAGCACAGATACGCAGTATTTT.

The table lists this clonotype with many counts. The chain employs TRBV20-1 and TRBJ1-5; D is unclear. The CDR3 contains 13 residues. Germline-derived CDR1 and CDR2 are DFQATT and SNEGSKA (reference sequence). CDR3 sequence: CSTTRAGNQPQHF. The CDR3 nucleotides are TGCAGCACGACCCGTGCGGGCAATCAGCCCCAGCATTTT.

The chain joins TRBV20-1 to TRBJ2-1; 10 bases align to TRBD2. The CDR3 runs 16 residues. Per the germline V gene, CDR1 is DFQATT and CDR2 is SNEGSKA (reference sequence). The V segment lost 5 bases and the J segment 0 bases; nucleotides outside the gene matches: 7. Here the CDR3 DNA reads TGCAGTGCTGCCGGGACTAGCGTATTCTCCTACAATGAGCAGTTCTTC. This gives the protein CSAAGTSVFSYNEQFF.

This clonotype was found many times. DNA for the CDR3: TGCAGTGCTAGCACAACTCTGGGGGGGCGAGAGACCCAGTACTTC. Translating gives CSASTTLGGRETQYF. The chain is built from TRBV20-1 and TRBJ2-5; D is possibly TRBD2 (7 bases). Trimming left V 3 bases short and J 4 bases short, with 18 bases between. Germline values: CDR1 DFQATT, CDR2 SNEGSKA (reference sequence). The CDR3 length is 15 residues.

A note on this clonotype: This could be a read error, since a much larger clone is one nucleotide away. The CDR3 DNA reads TGTGCCAGCAGTTTCCAAGGAGGTGGAGACACCATATATTTT. This encodes CASSFQGGGDTIYF. This chain uses TRBV6-5 with TRBJ1-3; D is ambiguous. CDR1 and CDR2 (germline): MNHEY, SVGAGI. The CDR3 contains 14 residues.

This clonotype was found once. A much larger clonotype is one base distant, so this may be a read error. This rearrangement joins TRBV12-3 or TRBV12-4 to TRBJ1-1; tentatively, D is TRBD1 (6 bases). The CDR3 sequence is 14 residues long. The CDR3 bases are TGTGTCAGCAGTCGCCGGGACACCAACACTGAAGCTTTCTTT. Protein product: CVSSRRDTNTEAFF.

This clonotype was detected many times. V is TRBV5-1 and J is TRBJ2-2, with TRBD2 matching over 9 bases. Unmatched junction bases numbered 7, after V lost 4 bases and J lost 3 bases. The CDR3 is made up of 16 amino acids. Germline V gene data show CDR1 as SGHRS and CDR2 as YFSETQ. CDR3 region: CASSPPERGDTGELFF. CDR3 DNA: TGCGCCAGCAGCCCCCCCGAGCGGGGGGACACCGGGGAGCTGTTTTTT.

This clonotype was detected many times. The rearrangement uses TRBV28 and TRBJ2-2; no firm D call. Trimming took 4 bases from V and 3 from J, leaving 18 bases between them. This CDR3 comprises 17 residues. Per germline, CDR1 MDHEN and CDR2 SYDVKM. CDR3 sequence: CASSSVIADIHTGELFF. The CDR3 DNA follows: TGTGCCAGCAGTTCGGTGATAGCTGACATACACACCGGGGAGCTGTTTTTT.

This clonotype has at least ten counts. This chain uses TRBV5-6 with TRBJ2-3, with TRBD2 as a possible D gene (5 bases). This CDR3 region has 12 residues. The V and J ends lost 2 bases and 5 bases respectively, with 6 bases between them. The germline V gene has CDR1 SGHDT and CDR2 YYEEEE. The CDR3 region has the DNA TGTGCCAGCAGCTTCGGGATAGATACGCAGTATTTT. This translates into CASSFGIDTQYF.

CDR3 amino acids: CSARDFGTITDTQYF. DNA of the CDR3: TGCAGTGCTAGAGATTTTGGGACCATCACAGATACGCAGTATTTT. The chain is built from TRBV20-1 and TRBJ2-3; D tentatively fits TRBD1 or TRBD2 (5 bases each). V was cut by 0 bases and J by 2 bases, with 12 bases left in between. This CDR3 is 15 amino acids long. The germline V gene has CDR1 DFQATT and CDR2 SNEGSKA (reference sequence).

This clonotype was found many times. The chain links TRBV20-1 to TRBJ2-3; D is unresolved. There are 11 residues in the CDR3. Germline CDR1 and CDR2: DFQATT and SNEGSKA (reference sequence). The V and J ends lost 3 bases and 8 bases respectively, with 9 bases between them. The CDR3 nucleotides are TGCAGTGCTAGGAGCCTAGTTACGCAGTATTTT. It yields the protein CSARSLVTQYF.

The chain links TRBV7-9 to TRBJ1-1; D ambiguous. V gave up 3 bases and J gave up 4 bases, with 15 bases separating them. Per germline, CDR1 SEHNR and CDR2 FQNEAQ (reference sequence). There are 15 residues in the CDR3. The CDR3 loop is CASSFVIMGSTEAFF. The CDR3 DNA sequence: TGTGCCAGCAGCTTTGTTATTATGGGGAGCACTGAAGCTTTCTTT. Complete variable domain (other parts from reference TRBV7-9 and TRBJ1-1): DTGVSQNPRHKITKRGQNVTFRCDPISEHNRLYWYRQTLGQGPEFLTYFQNEAQLEKSRLLSDRFSAERPKGSFSTLEIQRTEQGDSAMYLCASSFVIMGSTEAFFGQGTRLTVV.

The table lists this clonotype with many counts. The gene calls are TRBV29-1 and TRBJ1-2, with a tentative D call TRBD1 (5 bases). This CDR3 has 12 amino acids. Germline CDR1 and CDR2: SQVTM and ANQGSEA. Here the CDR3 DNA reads TGCAGTTTCAGGGTCGGCCCCTATGGCTACACCTTC. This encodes CSFRVGPYGYTF.

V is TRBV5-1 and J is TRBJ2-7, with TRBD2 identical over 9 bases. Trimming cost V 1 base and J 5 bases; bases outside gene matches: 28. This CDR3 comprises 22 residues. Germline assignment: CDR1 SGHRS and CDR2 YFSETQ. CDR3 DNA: TGCGCCAGCAGCTTGTTCGGGTTAAAGGACCTAGCGGGACTATCAAGGCCCCACGAGCAGTACTTC. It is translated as CASSLFGLKDLAGLSRPHEQYF. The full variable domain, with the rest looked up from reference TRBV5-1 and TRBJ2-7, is KAGVTQTPRYLIKTRGQQVTLSCSPISGHRSVSWYQQTPGQGLQFLFEYFSETQRNKGNFPGRFSGRQFSNSRSEMNVSTLELGDSALYLCASSLFGLKDLAGLSRPHEQYFGPGTRLTVT.

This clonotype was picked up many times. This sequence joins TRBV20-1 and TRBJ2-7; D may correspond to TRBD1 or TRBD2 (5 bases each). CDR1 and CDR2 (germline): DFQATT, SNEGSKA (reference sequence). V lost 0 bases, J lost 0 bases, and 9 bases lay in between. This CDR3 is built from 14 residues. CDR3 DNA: TGCAGTGCTAGAGAGGGGGAAATCTCCTACGAGCAGTACTTC. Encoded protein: CSAREGEISYEQYF.

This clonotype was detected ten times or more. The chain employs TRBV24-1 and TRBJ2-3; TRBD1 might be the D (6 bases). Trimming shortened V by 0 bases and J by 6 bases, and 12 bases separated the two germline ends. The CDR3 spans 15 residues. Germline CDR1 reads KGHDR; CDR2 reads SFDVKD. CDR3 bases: TGTGCCACCAGTGATTTGCGGGCAGGGGAGGATACGCAGTATTTT. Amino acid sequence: CATSDLRAGEDTQYF.

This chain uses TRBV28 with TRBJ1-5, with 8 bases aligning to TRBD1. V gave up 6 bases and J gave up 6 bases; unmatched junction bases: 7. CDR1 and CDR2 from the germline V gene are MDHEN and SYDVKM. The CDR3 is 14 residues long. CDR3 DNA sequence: TGTGCCAGCAGGCGGACAGGGTTTGGTCAGCCCCAGCATTTT. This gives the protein CASRRTGFGQPQHF.

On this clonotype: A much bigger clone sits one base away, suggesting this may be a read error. CDR3 region: CASSSLPGHEQYF. CDR3 DNA: TGCGCCAGCAGCTCGCTTCCGGGCCACGAGCAGTACTTC. V usage is TRBV5-1 and J usage is TRBJ2-7; D is undetermined. The CDR3 has 13 residues. Germline V CDR1 and CDR2: SGHRS, YFSETQ. Trimming took off 3 bases at V and 5 bases at J, with 12 bases between the two ends.

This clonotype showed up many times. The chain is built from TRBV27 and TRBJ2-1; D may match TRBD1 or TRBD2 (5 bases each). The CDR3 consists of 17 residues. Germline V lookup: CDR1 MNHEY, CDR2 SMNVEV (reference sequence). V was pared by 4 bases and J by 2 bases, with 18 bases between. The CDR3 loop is CASSSRKAQGPYNEQFF. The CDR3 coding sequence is TGTGCCAGCAGTTCCCGGAAGGCTCAGGGACCCTACAATGAGCAGTTCTTC.

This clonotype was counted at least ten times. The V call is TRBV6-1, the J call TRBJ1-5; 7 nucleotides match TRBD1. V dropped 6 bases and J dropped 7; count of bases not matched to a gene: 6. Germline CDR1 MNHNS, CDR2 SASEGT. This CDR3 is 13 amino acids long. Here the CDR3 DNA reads TGTGCCAGCAGGTCACAGGGGAACCAGCCCCAGCATTTT. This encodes CASRSQGNQPQHF.

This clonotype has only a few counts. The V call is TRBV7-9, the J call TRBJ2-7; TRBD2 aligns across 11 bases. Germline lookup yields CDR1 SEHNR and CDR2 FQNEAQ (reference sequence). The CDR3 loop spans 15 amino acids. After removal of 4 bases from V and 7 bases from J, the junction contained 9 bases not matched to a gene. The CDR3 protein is CASSSLLAGVYEQYF. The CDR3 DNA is TGTGCCAGCAGCTCATTACTAGCGGGAGTTTATGAGCAGTACTTC.

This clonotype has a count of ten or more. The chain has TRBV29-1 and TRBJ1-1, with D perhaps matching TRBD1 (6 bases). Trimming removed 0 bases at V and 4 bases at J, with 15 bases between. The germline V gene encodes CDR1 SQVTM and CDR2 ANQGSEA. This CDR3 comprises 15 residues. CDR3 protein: CSVEDPYRVGTEAFF. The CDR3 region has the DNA TGCAGCGTTGAAGATCCCTACAGGGTCGGCACTGAAGCTTTCTTT.

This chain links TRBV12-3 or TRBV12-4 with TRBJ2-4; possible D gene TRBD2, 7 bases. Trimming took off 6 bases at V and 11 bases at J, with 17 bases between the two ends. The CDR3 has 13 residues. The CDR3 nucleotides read TGTGCCAGCAGGCTAGGGGGGGGTAGTCTTCAGTACTTC. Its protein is CASRLGGGSLQYF.

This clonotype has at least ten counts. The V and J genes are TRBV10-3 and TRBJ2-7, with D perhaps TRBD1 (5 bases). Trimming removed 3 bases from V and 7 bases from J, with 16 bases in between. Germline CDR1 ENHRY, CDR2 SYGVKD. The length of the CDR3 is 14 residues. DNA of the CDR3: TGTGCCATCAGTGAAAAGGACACAAGGCGAGAGCAGTACTTC. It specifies CAISEKDTRREQYF.

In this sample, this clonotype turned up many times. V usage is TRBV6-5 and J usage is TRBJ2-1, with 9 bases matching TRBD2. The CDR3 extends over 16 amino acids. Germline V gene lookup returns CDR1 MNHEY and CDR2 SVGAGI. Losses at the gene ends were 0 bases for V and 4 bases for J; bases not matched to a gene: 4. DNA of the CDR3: TGTGCCAGCAGTTACTCGGCTAGCGGGGTGTACAATGAGCAGTTCTTC. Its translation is CASSYSASGVYNEQFF.

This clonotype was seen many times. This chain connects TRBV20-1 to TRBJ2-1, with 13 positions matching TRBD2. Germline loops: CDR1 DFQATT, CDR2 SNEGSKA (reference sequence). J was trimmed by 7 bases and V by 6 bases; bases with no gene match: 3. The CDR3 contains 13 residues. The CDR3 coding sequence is TGCAGTGCCGGACTAGCGGGAGAAAATGAGCAGTTCTTC. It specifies CSAGLAGENEQFF.